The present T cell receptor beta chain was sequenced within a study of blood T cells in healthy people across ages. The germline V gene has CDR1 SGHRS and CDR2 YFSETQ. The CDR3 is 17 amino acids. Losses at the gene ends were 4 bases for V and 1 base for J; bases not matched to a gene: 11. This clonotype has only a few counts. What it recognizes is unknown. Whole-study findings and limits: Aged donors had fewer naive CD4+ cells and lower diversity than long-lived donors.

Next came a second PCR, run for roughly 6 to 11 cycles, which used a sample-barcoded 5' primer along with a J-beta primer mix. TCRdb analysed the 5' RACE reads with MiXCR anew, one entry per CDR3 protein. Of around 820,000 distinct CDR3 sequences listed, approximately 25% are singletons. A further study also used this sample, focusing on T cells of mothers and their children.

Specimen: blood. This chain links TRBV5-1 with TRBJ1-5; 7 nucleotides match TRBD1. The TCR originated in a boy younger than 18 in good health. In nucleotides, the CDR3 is TGCGCCAGCAGCCCTAACCCAGGGGGTTCAAGCAATCAGCCCCAGCATTTT. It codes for CASSPNPGGSSNQPQHF.